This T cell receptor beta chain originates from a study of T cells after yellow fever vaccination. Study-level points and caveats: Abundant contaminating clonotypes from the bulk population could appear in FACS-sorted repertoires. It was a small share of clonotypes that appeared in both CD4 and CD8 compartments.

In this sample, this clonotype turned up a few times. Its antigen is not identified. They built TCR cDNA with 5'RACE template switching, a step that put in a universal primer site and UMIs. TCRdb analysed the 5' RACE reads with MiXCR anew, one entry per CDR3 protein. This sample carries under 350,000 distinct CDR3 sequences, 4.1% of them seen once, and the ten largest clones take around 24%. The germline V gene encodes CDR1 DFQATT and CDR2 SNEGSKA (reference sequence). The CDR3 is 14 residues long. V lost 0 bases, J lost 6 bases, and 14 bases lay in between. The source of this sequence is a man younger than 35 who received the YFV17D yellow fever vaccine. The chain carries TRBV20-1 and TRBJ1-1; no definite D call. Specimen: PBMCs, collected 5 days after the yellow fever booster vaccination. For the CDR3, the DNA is TGCAGTGCTAGAGATCCGTACATCGACGCTGAAGCTTTCTTT. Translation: CSARDPYIDAEAFF.